One sample yielded the 4 T cell receptor beta chains listed below, sequenced in a study of OX40 agonist ivuxolimab in advanced cancers. Produced via immunoSEQ multiplex PCR; TCRdb's table is partial and in-frame only. The sample records tens of thousands of clones, roughly 89% being singletons. The sequencing here drew on CD4+ or CD8+ T cells sorted from blood, taken in a trial of the OX40 agonist ivuxolimab. The receptors come from an adult with an advanced solid tumor such as melanoma, head and neck, liver or kidney cancer.

The chain links TRBV2 to TRBJ1-2, with D hard to call. Between the trimmed V and J ends, which lost 7 bases and 4 bases, there was a span of 7 bases. Germline CDR1 and CDR2: SNHLY and FYNNEI. This CDR3 is 11 amino acids long. CDR3 sequence reads: CASTRFYGYTF. In DNA form, the CDR3 reads TGTGCCAGCACCCGTTTCTATGGCTACACCTTC.

The gene calls are TRBV28 and TRBJ2-2; D unclear. V was trimmed by 6 bases and J by 9 bases, leaving 11 bases between them. The CDR3 is 12 amino acids. Per the germline V gene, CDR1 is MDHEN and CDR2 is SYDVKM. As DNA, the CDR3 is TGTGCCAGCAGGGCATCGCCGAGGGAGCTGTTTTTT. It is translated as CASRASPRELFF.

V usage is TRBV2 and J usage is TRBJ1-1; D is unclear. The germline CDR1 and CDR2 sequences are SNHLY and FYNNEI. V shed 4 bases and J shed 5 bases, with 17 bases lying between them. The CDR3 extends over 15 amino acids. The CDR3 reads CASSGGPLMGTEAFF. In DNA, the CDR3 is TGTGCCAGCAGTGGTGGACCTCTGATGGGGACTGAAGCTTTCTTT.

To note about this clone: Other nucleotide sequences in the sample specify the same CDR3. The chain links TRBV19 to TRBJ1-1; no clear D gene. Germline assignment: CDR1 LNHDA and CDR2 SQIVND (reference sequence). V shed 1 base and J shed 4 bases, with 10 bases lying between them. This CDR3 contains 14 residues. CDR3 DNA sequence: TGTGCCAGTAGTATAGGAGGAGGGAGCACTGAAGCTTTCTTT. Its protein is CASSIGGGSTEAFF.